The T cell receptor beta chain described here comes from a study of identifying expanded T cells in peripheral blood. General study findings and limits: Over approximately two and four weeks, about 15 and 19 clones changed, versus approximately 1.1 between replicates.

Libraries were prepared by immunoSEQ multiplex PCR; TCRdb keeps only in-frame clonotypes and omits some of them. The sample records about 100,000 clones, approximately 86% being singletons. During the collection period, no donor immune events like infections were recorded. The CDR3 contains 15 residues. With V trimmed by 10 bases and J by 0 bases, 11 bases remained unmatched. Germline V gene data show CDR1 as MRHNA and CDR2 as SNTAGT. A word on this clone: Its antigen remains unidentified.

The sequencing sample was made of blood. This TCR came from a person between 18 and 75 years old in good health. The chain has TRBV6-4 and TRBJ1-1, with 7 bases matching TRBD1. The CDR3 region is CATRPKGQLNTEAFF. The CDR3 bases are TGTGCCACCCGTCCGAAGGGACAGCTGAACACTGAAGCTTTCTTT.